Shown below are 22 T cell receptor beta chains from a single sample sequenced in a study of shared clonotypes between healthy human individuals. Sequencing was performed with immunoSEQ multiplex PCR; in TCRdb, only in-frame clones are kept and a portion is missing. The table shows 600,000 or so clones, with more than 95% occurring only once. As defined, naive CD8 cells were CD45RO-negative and positively selected for CCR7, with terminally differentiated effector memory CD45RA+ cells excluded. Sequences were obtained from naive CD8+ T cells sorted from blood. The source is a man aged 25-45 years in good health.

The CDR3 nucleotides read TGTGCCAGCTGGGGAGGACGGCTGTTTTTT. It codes for CASWGGRLFF. This chain connects TRBV27 to TRBJ2-2; TRBD2 might be the D (6 bases). CDR3 length: 10 residues. CDR1 and CDR2 from the germline V gene are MNHEY and SMNVEV (reference sequence). The V and J ends lost 8 bases and 13 bases respectively, with 11 bases between them.

V is TRBV19 and J is TRBJ1-5; maybe TRBD1 (6 bases). Germline V gene sequence: CDR1 LNHDA, CDR2 SQIVND (reference sequence). This CDR3 region has 15 residues. The ends were cut back, 5 bases at V and 3 bases at J, with 14 bases in the middle. DNA for the CDR3: TGTGCCAGTAGTCCCGAGGGACATATCAATCAGCCCCAGCATTTT. This gives the protein CASSPEGHINQPQHF.

The chain employs TRBV7-6 and TRBJ2-5; the D gene is possibly TRBD2 (6 bases). Germline CDR1 SGHVS, CDR2 FNYEAQ. The CDR3 length is 17 residues. Between the trimmed V and J ends, which lost 4 bases and 4 bases, there was a span of 22 bases. CDR3 sequence reads: CASSSPSGSTLGETQYF. CDR3 nucleotide sequence: TGTGCCAGCAGCTCACCGTCCGGGAGTACCTTAGGAGAGACCCAGTACTTC.

The chain links TRBV28 to TRBJ2-3; weak D call: TRBD2 (6 bases). The CDR3 runs to 15 residues. In germline, CDR1 is MDHEN, CDR2 SYDVKM. V was shortened by 7 bases and J by 5 bases, with 19 bases between the two germline ends. The CDR3 is CASKSLEWREDTQYF. The DNA of the CDR3 is TGTGCCAGCAAAAGCCTGGAGTGGAGGGAAGATACGCAGTATTTT.

The chain combines TRBV6-1 with TRBJ2-3; D uncertain. This CDR3 comprises 15 residues. Germline CDR1 MNHNS, CDR2 SASEGT. The germline V and J ends were trimmed by 3 bases and 2 bases, with 12 bases remaining between them. The CDR3 nucleotides are TGTGCCAGCAGTGAGCACTCCCTCTCCACAGATACGCAGTATTTT. It encodes CASSEHSLSTDTQYF.

The V and J genes are TRBV10-3 and TRBJ2-7; D unclear. V lost 5 bases, J lost 2 bases, and 13 bases lay in between. Looked up from germline, CDR1 is ENHRY and CDR2 is SYGVKD. The CDR3 covers 14 residues. The CDR3 sequence: CAISPEATAYEQYF. The CDR3 DNA reads as TGTGCCATCAGTCCCGAGGCCACTGCCTACGAGCAGTACTTC.

As to this clone: One junction end does not reproduce the germline sequence, and a read error may be involved. The rearrangement joins TRBV6-6 to TRBJ2-1; D is uncertain. Germline V gene data show CDR1 as MNHNY and CDR2 as SVGAGI (reference sequence). CDR3 length: 8 amino acids. CDR3 DNA sequence: TGTGCCAGCAGTTACCACCTCTTC. Encoded protein: CASSYHLF.

The chain has TRBV5-8 and TRBJ2-4; D ambiguous. Germline lookup yields CDR1 SGHTS and CDR2 YDEGEE. With 1 base removed from V and 0 bases from J, the gap between germline ends came to 5 bases. CDR3 length: 14 residues. The CDR3 sequence is CASSLRLAKNIQYF. DNA of the CDR3: TGTGCCAGCAGCTTGCGGCTAGCCAAAAACATTCAGTACTTC.

The chain is built from TRBV29-1 and TRBJ2-1; 10 bases are a match to TRBD2. V lost 3 bases and J lost 5; bases outside the gene matches: 4. Germline values: CDR1 SQVTM, CDR2 ANQGSEA. The CDR3 totals 14 residues. The CDR3 sequence: CSVELLAGDNEQFF. CDR3 DNA sequence: TGCAGCGTTGAGCTTCTAGCGGGGGACAATGAGCAGTTCTTC.

This chain connects TRBV6-5 to TRBJ1-2; possibly TRBD1 for D (5 bases). V dropped 3 bases and J dropped 2 bases, with 10 bases sitting between them. This CDR3 is 14 amino acids long. Looked up from germline, CDR1 is MNHEY and CDR2 is SVGAGI. The CDR3 DNA reads TGTGCCAGCAGTTATGTGGGACGAAACTATGGCTACACCTTC. It translates to CASSYVGRNYGYTF.

The chain combines TRBV5-3 with TRBJ2-4; 11 nucleotides match TRBD1. TRBV5-3 is known as an ORF, though its function is uncertain. The CDR3 runs to 19 residues. V lost 2 bases, J lost 0 bases, and 10 bases stayed unmatched. The CDR3 nucleotides read TGTGCCAGAAGCTTTGTCCGGGACAGGGGGATCCTAGCCAAAAACATTCAGTACTTC. Translation gives CARSFVRDRGILAKNIQYF.

The rearrangement uses TRBV9 and TRBJ2-1, with 10 bases matching TRBD1. The CDR3 is made up of 16 amino acids. From germline, CDR1 is SGDLS and CDR2 YYNGEE. Losses at the gene ends were 4 bases for V and 3 bases for J; bases not matched to a gene: 7. CDR3: CASSPKGDRGYNEQFF. The CDR3 nucleotides read TGTGCCAGCAGCCCGAAGGGGGACAGGGGCTACAATGAGCAGTTCTTC. The variable domain in full, completed from reference TRBV9 and TRBJ2-1, reads DSGVTQTPKHLITATGQRVTLRCSPRSGDLSVYWYQQSLDQGLQFLIQYYNGEERAKGNILERFSAQQFPDLHSELNLSSLELGDSALYFCASSPKGDRGYNEQFFGPGTRLTVL.

CDR3 sequence: CASSSGLAGGVSDTQYF. The CDR3, as DNA: TGTGCCAGCAGCTCCGGACTAGCGGGAGGAGTATCAGATACGCAGTATTTT. The chain links TRBV7-9 to TRBJ2-3; 14 bases agree with TRBD2. With V trimmed by 4 bases and J by 4 bases, 7 bases remained unmatched. The germline CDR1 and CDR2 sequences are SEHNR and FQNEAQ (reference sequence). The CDR3 is 17 residues long.

The chain employs TRBV7-3 and TRBJ1-3; D ambiguous. The V and J ends lost 1 base and 0 bases respectively, with 7 bases between them. Looked up from germline, CDR1 is SGHTA and CDR2 is FQGTGA. This CDR3 is built from 15 residues. CDR3 sequence reads: CASSLSPGSGNTIYF. The CDR3 DNA sequence: TGTGCCAGCAGCTTAAGCCCAGGCTCTGGAAACACCATATATTTT.

V is TRBV5-6 and J is TRBJ2-1; 7 positions agree with TRBD2. The CDR3 covers 16 residues. The J segment lost 7 bases and the V segment lost 4 bases, leaving 14 bases of the junction unmatched. Per the germline V gene, CDR1 is SGHDT and CDR2 is YYEEEE. The CDR3 is CASSNWDSPGGNEQFF. For the CDR3, the DNA is TGTGCCAGCAGCAACTGGGACTCCCCGGGAGGAAATGAGCAGTTCTTC.

This rearrangement joins TRBV9 to TRBJ2-5, with 10 bases identical to TRBD2. The CDR3 is 14 amino acids. Unmatched junction bases numbered 2, after V lost 2 bases and J lost 4 bases. Germline assignment: CDR1 SGDLS and CDR2 YYNGEE. The CDR3 region has the DNA TGTGCCAGCAGCGTTAGCGGGAGGATAGAGACCCAGTACTTC. Residues: CASSVSGRIETQYF.

The chain's CDR3 is CASSFIEMSYEQYF. As DNA, the CDR3 is TGTGCCAGCAGTTTTATTGAGATGTCCTACGAGCAGTACTTC. V and J are TRBV28 and TRBJ2-7; D remains unclear. V lost 3 bases to trimming and J lost 1 base, with 10 bases between them. Germline assignment: CDR1 MDHEN and CDR2 SYDVKM. The length of the CDR3 is 14 residues.

This rearrangement joins TRBV13 to TRBJ2-1; TRBD2 matches 8 bases. The CDR3 has 16 amino acids. Per the germline V gene, CDR1 is PRHDT and CDR2 is FYEKMQ (reference sequence). V lost 5 bases, J lost 2 bases, and 8 bases stayed unmatched. Here the CDR3 DNA reads TGTGCCAGCAGCCCCCTTAGCGGGACTGCCTACAATGAGCAGTTCTTC. Translating gives CASSPLSGTAYNEQFF.

The rearrangement uses TRBV11-2 and TRBJ2-7; 8 nucleotides align to TRBD2. CDR1 is SGHAT, CDR2 FQNNGV, per germline. This CDR3 is built from 15 residues. V gave up 0 bases and J gave up 4 bases; unmatched junction bases: 5. CDR3: CASSLERAGEYEQYF. For the CDR3, the DNA is TGTGCCAGCAGCTTAGAACGAGCGGGAGAATACGAGCAGTACTTC.

The chain carries TRBV5-1 and TRBJ2-7; TRBD1 aligns across 7 bases. The CDR3 totals 13 residues. Trimming took 4 bases from V and 3 from J; bases not matched to a gene: 4. In germline, CDR1 is SGHRS, CDR2 YFSETQ. CDR3 residues: CASSPTGDYEQYF. The CDR3 nucleotides read TGCGCCAGCAGCCCTACAGGGGACTACGAGCAGTACTTC.

The V gene is TRBV27, the J gene TRBJ2-7; D is unclear. With 2 bases removed from V and 3 bases from J, the gap between germline ends came to 11 bases. From germline, CDR1 is MNHEY and CDR2 SMNVEV (reference sequence). This CDR3 region has 14 residues. CDR3 region: CASSLNPNLYEQYF. The CDR3, as DNA: TGTGCCAGCAGTTTAAACCCCAACCTCTACGAGCAGTACTTC.

The chain recombines TRBV11-2 with TRBJ2-1; D is perhaps TRBD1 or TRBD2 (5 bases each). V was shortened by 4 bases and J by 5 bases, with 15 bases between the two germline ends. The CDR3 runs 15 residues. CDR1 SGHAT and CDR2 FQNNGV come from the germline V gene. This CDR3 reads CASSYGLGRHNEQFF. For the CDR3, the DNA is TGTGCCAGCAGCTATGGACTGGGGCGACACAATGAGCAGTTCTTC. The entire variable domain, with the rest obtained from reference TRBV11-2 and TRBJ2-1, is as follows: EAGVAQSPRYKIIEKRQSVAFWCNPISGHATLYWYQQILGQGPKLLIQFQNNGVVDDSQLPKDRFSAERLKGVDSTLKIQPAKLEDSAVYLCASSYGLGRHNEQFFGPGTRLTVL.